The TCR beta chain under discussion was sequenced for a study of shared clonotypes between healthy human individuals. Study-level results: Generally, naive subsets (rather than memory subsets) showed larger estimated richness.

Each of the donors was a healthy adult who was HIV-negative and had not had a recent acute infection or vaccination. This CDR3 is built from 14 residues. The germline gives CDR1 SGHAT, CDR2 FQNNGV. Trimming took off 5 bases at V and 5 bases at J, with 13 bases between the two ends. As concerns this clone: Its specificity is not known.

Profiling relied on immunoSEQ multiplex PCR, and the TCRdb table lists in-frame clones only, not all of them. The sample lists some 660,000 clones; around 73% were seen once. This clonotype was obtained from a woman aged 25 to 45 in good health. Sequencing input: memory CD4+ T cells sorted from blood. The subset is: CD45RA-negative fraction. The rearrangement links TRBV11-2 to TRBJ2-1; D gene ambiguous. This CDR3 reads CASSPTWADNEQFF. The CDR3, as DNA: TGTGCCAGCAGCCCTACCTGGGCCGACAATGAGCAGTTCTTC.